The entry below describes one T cell receptor beta chain. Its target is not known. This same CDR3 is encoded by further DNA sequences in the sample. Germline CDR1 MDHEN, CDR2 SYDVKM. V lost 6 bases, J lost 2 bases, and 14 bases lay in between. This CDR3 has 14 residues. The entry originates in a study of shared clonotypes between healthy human individuals. Study-wide results and caveats: Clonotype sharing among the donors was expected to vary with sequencing depth. Unshared clonotypes carried lower generation probabilities than those common to all four donors.

Donors were Caucasian adults residing in Nashville, Tennessee, USA. The genomic DNA of each subset was split evenly across several immunoSEQ plates. Assay: immunoSEQ multiplex PCR; the TCRdb copy retains only in-frame clones and omits some. The repertoire consists of about a million clones, with 60% to 85% occurring once and the leading ten covering approximately 0.9%. This chain connects TRBV28 to TRBJ2-7; TRBD1 might be the D (6 bases). This TCR was sampled from a man younger than 35 in good health. Some clones in this sample may be carry-over from other donors' samples. The specimen was memory CD4+ T cells from PBMCs. The subset: CD45RA-negative fraction. Written as DNA, the CDR3 is TGTGCCAGCAGCCTTACAGGGCCCCCCTACGAGCAGTACTTC. Its translation: CASSLTGPPYEQYF.